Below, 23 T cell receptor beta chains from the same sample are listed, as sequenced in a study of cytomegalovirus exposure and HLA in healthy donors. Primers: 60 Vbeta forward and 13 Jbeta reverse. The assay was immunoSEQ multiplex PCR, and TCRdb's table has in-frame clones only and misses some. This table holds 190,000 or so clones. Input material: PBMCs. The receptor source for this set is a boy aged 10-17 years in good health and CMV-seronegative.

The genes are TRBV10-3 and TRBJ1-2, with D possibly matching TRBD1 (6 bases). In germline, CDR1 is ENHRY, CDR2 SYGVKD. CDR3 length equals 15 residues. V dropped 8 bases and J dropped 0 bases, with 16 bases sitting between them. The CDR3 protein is CAIFRDTYPNYGYTF. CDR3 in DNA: TGTGCCATCTTTCGGGACACCTATCCTAACTATGGCTACACCTTC.

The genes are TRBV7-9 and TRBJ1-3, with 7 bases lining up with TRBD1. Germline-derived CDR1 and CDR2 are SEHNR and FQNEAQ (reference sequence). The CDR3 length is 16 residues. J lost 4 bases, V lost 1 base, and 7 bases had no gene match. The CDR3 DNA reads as TGTGCCAGCAGCTTAGAACAGGGGATAGCGGGAAACACCATATATTTT. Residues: CASSLEQGIAGNTIYF.

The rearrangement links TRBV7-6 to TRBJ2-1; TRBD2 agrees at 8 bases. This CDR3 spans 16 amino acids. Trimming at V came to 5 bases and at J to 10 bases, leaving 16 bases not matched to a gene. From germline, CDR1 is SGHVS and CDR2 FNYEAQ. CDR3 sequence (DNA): TGTGCCAGCAGCGCCACCTTAGGGACTAGTGGGGGCGAGCAGTTCTTC. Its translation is CASSATLGTSGGEQFF.

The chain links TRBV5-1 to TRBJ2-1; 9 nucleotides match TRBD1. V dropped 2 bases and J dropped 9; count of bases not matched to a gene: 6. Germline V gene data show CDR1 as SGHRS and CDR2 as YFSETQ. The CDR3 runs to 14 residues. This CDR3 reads CASSFNRGQSEQFF. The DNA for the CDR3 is TGCGCCAGCAGCTTTAACAGGGGGCAGTCTGAGCAGTTCTTC.

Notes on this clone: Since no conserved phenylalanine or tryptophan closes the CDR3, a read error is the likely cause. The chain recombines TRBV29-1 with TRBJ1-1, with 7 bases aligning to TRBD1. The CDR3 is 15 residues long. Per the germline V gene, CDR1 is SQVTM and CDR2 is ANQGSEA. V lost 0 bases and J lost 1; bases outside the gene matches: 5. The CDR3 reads CSVEDPTGANTEAFL. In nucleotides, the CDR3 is TGCAGCGTTGAAGACCCAACAGGGGCGAACACTGAAGCTTTCCTT.

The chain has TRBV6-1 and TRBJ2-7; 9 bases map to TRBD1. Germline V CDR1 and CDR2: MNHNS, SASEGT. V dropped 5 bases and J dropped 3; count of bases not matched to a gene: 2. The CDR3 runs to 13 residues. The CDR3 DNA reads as TGTGCCAGCAGTCGGACAGGGGTCTACGAGCAGTACTTC. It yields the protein CASSRTGVYEQYF.

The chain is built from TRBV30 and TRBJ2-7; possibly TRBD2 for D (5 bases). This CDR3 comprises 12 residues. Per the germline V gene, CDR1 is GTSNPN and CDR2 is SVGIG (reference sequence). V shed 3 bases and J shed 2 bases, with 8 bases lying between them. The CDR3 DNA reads TGTGCCTGGAGCAGCGGCCCCTACGAGCAGTACTTC. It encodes CAWSSGPYEQYF.

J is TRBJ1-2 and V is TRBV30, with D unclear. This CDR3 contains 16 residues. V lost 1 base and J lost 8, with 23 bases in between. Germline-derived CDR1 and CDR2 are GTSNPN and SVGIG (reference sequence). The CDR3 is CAWSASLEASRRGYTF. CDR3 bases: TGTGCCTGGAGTGCTAGCTTGGAGGCGTCAAGAAGGGGCTACACCTTC.

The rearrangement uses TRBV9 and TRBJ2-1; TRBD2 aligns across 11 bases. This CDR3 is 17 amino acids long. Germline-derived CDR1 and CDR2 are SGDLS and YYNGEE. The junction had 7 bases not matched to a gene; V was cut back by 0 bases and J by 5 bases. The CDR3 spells CASSVGLAGHLNNEQFF. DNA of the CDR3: TGTGCCAGCAGCGTAGGACTAGCGGGGCACTTGAACAATGAGCAGTTCTTC.

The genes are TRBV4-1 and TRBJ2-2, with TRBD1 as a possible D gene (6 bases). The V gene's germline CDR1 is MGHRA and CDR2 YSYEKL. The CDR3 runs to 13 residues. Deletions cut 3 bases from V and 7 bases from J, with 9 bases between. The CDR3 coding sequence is TGCGCCAGCAGCCAGGAGACAGGCGGGGAGCTGTTTTTT. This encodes CASSQETGGELFF.

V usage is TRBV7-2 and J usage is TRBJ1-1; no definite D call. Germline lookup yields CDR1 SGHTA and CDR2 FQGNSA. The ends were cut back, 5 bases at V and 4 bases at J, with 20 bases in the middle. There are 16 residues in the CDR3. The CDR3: CASSTERPLFATEAFF. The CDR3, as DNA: TGTGCCAGCAGCACCGAGAGGCCCCTCTTTGCCACTGAAGCTTTCTTT.

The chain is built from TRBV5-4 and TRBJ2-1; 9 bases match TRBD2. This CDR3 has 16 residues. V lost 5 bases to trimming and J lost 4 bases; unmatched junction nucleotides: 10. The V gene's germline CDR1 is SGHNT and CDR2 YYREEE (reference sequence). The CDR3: CASSSPLAGIYNEQFF. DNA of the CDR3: TGTGCCAGCAGTTCCCCGCTAGCGGGGATTTACAATGAGCAGTTCTTC.

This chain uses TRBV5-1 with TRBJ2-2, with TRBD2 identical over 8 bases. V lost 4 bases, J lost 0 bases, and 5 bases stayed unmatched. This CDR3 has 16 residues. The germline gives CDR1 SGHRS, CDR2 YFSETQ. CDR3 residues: CASSISGVSNTGELFF. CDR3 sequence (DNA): TGCGCCAGCAGCATTAGCGGGGTGTCGAACACCGGGGAGCTGTTTTTT.

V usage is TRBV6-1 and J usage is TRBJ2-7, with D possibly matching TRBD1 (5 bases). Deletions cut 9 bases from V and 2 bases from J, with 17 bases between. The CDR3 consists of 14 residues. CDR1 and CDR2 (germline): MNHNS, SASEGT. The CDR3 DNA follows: TGTGCCAGTCAAAAAGGGGCGGAAACCTACGAGCAGTACTTC. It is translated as CASQKGAETYEQYF.

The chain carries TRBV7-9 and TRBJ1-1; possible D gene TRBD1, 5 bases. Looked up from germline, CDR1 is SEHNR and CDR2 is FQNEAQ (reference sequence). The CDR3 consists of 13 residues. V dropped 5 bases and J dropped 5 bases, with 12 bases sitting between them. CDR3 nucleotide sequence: TGTGCCAGCAGCCATCCAGGGAAAACTGAAGCTTTCTTT. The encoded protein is CASSHPGKTEAFF. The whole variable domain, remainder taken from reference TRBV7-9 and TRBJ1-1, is DTGVSQNPRHKITKRGQNVTFRCDPISEHNRLYWYRQTLGQGPEFLTYFQNEAQLEKSRLLSDRFSAERPKGSFSTLEIQRTEQGDSAMYLCASSHPGKTEAFFGQGTRLTVV.

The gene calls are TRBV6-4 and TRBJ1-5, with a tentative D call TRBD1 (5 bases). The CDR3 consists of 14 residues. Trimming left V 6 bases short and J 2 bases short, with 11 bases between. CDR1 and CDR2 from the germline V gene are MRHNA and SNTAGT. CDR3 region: CASSDQGGNQPQHF. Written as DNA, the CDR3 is TGTGCCAGCAGCGACCAGGGTGGCAATCAGCCCCAGCATTTT.

The CDR3 reads CASAASGGPTDTQYF. CDR3 DNA sequence: TGTGCCAGCGCGGCTAGCGGGGGGCCCACAGATACGCAGTATTTT. The rearrangement uses TRBV11-3 and TRBJ2-3; 11 bases align to TRBD2. The CDR3 runs to 15 residues. The V gene's germline CDR1 is SGHNT and CDR2 YENEEA. The ends lost 8 bases at V and 2 bases at J; junction bases unmatched: 6. The whole variable domain, filled in from reference TRBV11-3 and TRBJ2-3, reads EAGVVQSPRYKIIEKKQPVAFWCNPISGHNTLYWYLQNLGQGPELLIRYENEEAVDDSQLPKDRFSAERLKGVDSTLKIQPAELGDSAVYLCASAASGGPTDTQYFGPGTRLTVL.

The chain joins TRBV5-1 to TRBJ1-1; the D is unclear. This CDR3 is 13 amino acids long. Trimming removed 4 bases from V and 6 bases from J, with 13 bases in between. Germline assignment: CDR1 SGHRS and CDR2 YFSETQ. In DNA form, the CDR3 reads TGCGCCAGCAGCCCGGAGTGGGTTCCTGAAGCTTTCTTT. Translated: CASSPEWVPEAFF. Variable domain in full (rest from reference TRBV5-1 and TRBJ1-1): KAGVTQTPRYLIKTRGQQVTLSCSPISGHRSVSWYQQTPGQGLQFLFEYFSETQRNKGNFPGRFSGRQFSNSRSEMNVSTLELGDSALYLCASSPEWVPEAFFGQGTRLTVV.

The CDR3 sequence is CASSIPVRGDGYTF. The CDR3 DNA follows: TGTGCCAGTAGTATCCCCGTCAGGGGCGATGGCTACACCTTC. The V and J genes are TRBV19 and TRBJ1-2; weak D call: TRBD1 (6 bases). The CDR3 is 14 residues long. Deletions cut 3 bases from V and 6 bases from J, with 14 bases between. The V gene's germline CDR1 is LNHDA and CDR2 SQIVND (reference sequence).

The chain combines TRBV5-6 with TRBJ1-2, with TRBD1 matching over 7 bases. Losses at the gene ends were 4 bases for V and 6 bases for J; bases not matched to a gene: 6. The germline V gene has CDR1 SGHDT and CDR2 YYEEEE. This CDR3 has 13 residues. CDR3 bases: TGTGCCAGCAGCCGAGGACAGGAGGATGGCTACACCTTC. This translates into CASSRGQEDGYTF.

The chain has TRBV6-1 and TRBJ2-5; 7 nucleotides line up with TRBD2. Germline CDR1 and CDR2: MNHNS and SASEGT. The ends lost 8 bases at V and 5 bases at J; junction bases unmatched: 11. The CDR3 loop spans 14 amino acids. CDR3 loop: CASRGGTTVETQYF. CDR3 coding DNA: TGTGCCAGCCGAGGCGGGACTACCGTGGAGACCCAGTACTTC.

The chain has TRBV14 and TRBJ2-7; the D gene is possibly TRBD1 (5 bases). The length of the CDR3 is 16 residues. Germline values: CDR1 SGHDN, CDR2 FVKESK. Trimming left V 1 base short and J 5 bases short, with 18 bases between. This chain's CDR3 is CASSQARQGRSHEQYF. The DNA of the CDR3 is TGTGCCAGCAGCCAAGCGCGGCAGGGCCGCAGCCACGAGCAGTACTTC.

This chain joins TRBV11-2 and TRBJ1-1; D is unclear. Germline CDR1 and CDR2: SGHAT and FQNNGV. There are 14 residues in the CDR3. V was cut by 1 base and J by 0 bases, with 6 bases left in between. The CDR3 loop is CASSLVPLNTEAFF. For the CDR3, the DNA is TGTGCCAGCAGCTTAGTCCCCTTGAACACTGAAGCTTTCTTT.